A selection of T cell receptor beta chains follows, all from one sample in a study of vaccination effects on CD4 cells after COVID-19. The antigens these receptors bind are not known. TCRdb's copy holds only in-frame clones and misses some; the assay was immunoSEQ multiplex PCR. The repertoire includes under 25,000 clones, approximately 81% of them detected once, and approximately 17% sits in the top ten. Specimen: CD4+ T cells from PBMCs cultured with SARS-CoV-2 spike peptides, collected before COVID-19 vaccination. These receptors originate from a human donor who had a prior SARS-CoV-2 infection. Both conserved end residues are part of each CDR3.

v_gene	CDR3aa
TRBV7-6	CARRGPGRIFYGYTF
TRBV7-2	CASSIGPQENEQFF
TRBV9	CASSVGDRGFYEQYF
TRBV5-4	CASSLDGGGNTEAFF
TRBV14	CASSQLGEVGNEQFF
TRBV15	CATSRGGGLTDTQYF
TRBV12-3/TRBV12-4	CASSFWGGGYTF
TRBV5-1	CASSLDRGSVITQYF
TRBV2	CASSEGQGVRGYTF
TRBV5-1	CASTPGRVYNEQFF
TRBV11-2	CASSLQSFNEQFF
TRBV19	CASSDTTYNEQFF
TRBV11-3	CASSLRASSEKLFF
TRBV5-5	CASSQGQNQPQHF
TRBV2	CASMGESDTQYF
TRBV10-3	CAISESAAVWGQLFF
TRBV25-1	CASSVGRDSYEQYF
TRBV29-1	CSVESGTVSEAFF
TRBV24-1	CATSDSLECVAGPYEQYF
TRBV4-2	CASSQDIGRRSYNEQFF
TRBV5-4	CASSLVPSRVDIQYF
TRBV28	CASSRLAGTLPGELFF
TRBV10-1	CASSFGSTNYGYTF
TRBV5-4	CASSLEAGWETQYF
TRBV12-3/TRBV12-4	CASTRRTGELFF
TRBV9	CKMGEGSYEQYF
TRBV7-2	CASTVPSTDTQYF
TRBV29-1	CSVSDRGGYNEQFF
TRBV5-1	CASSLTGSYNEQFF
TRBV5-1	CASSPRDRGDEKLFF
TRBV5-4	CASSLAGITYEQYF
TRBV18	CASSQGGTVSGYTF
TRBV4-3	CASSQDPVGYEQYF
TRBV9	CASSRRGDRGSNEQFF
TRBV19	CASSIYGGNTEAFF
TRBV9	CASSVQAGAFSYEQYF
TRBV5-5	CASSLRATQETQYF
TRBV7-9	CASSMDVNQPQHF
TRBV2	CASSSTQVVAEAFF